The sequence of this TCR beta chain was determined in a study of T cell repertoires in cytomegalovirus infection. This clonotype was counted ten times or more. Its antigen is not known. TCRdb reprocessed the reads via MiXCR and lists one record per CDR3 protein. The sample includes 50,000 to 65,000 distinct CDR3 sequences, 20% of them seen just once. This CDR3 contains 17 residues. From germline, CDR1 is SGHDT and CDR2 YYEEEE. With V trimmed by 1 base and J by 0 bases, 7 bases remained unmatched. The specimen was CD8+ T cells from cultured PBMCs, collected from culture after CMV antigen stimulation. The chain couples TRBV5-6 to TRBJ1-5; 7 positions agree with TRBD1. The clonotype originates from a human donor in good health (CMV status not recorded). Some clones in this sample may be carry-over from other donors' samples. Written as DNA, the CDR3 is TGTGCCAGCAGCTTGACCCAGGGGGTCTTTAGCAATCAGCCCCAGCATTTT. It yields the protein CASSLTQGVFSNQPQHF.